This T cell receptor (beta chain) was found in a study of blood T cell repertoires in COVID-19. As for the study in general: Spain, Italy and the United States supplied samples that represented acute and convalescent COVID-19. PBMCs, B-cell-depleted T cells, or T cells were the source of the cDNA or gDNA that made up the material.

The CDR3 totals 15 residues. With V trimmed by 4 bases and J by 8 bases, 10 bases remained unmatched. CDR1 and CDR2 from the germline V gene are SGHTA and FQGNSA. Authors' processing steps: Scientists estimated how many nucleated cells there were by amplifying reference gene primers. TCRdb keeps only in-frame clones here, not all; method: immunoSEQ multiplex PCR. The V and J calls and the clone size are those of that table, but D and trimming were determined from the DNA. The repertoire consists of about 220,000 clones, with approximately 84% occurring once and the leading ten covering roughly 2.4%. This clone was seen a single time.

This chain links TRBV7-2 with TRBJ1-1; TRBD1 matches 10 bases. The sample consisted of peripheral blood. The origin of this receptor is a woman aged 55-75 years with acute or convalescent COVID-19. The CDR3 here is CASSSRQGAITEAFF. DNA of the CDR3: TGTGCCAGCAGCTCCCGACAGGGGGCGATAACCGAAGCTTTCTTT.